Included here is one T cell receptor beta chain sequence, with context. These data belong to a study of blood T cell repertoires in COVID-19. Background on the study: The study drew acute and convalescent COVID-19 samples from the United States, Italy and Spain.

The data were produced by immunoSEQ multiplex PCR, yet TCRdb's version contains in-frame clones alone and is incomplete. The data show fewer than 200,000 clones, with about 85% seen just once and around 24% held by the top ten. V was pared by 8 bases and J by 2 bases, with 17 bases between. CDR3 length: 15 residues. Germline CDR1 MNHEY, CDR2 SVGAGI. Participants were aged about 18 to 100 years from approximately 25 US areas. Allocation to cohorts depended on clinical history reported by the participants. V is TRBV6-5 and J is TRBJ2-3, with a tentative D call TRBD1 (6 bases). Sequenced: PBMCs or T cells enriched from blood (not recorded which). The TCR originated in a woman in her forties in a cohort exposed to, infected with or recovered from COVID-19 (not recorded which). CDR3: CASSGVRRNTDTQYF. The DNA of the CDR3 is TGTGCCAGCTCAGGGGTACGACGAAACACAGATACGCAGTATTTT.